This T cell receptor beta chain was captured by sequencing in a study of control samples from healthy donors and cancer patients (dated by TCRdb to between 2020 and 2021). Library generation was performed with the immunoSEQ multiplex PCR assay. The table was pulled from immuneACCESS by TCRdb, which kept in-frame rearrangements only. Such tables lose some clones; where checked, under half of the loss comes from unresolved V genes, and the rest has no known cause. The sample data list roughly 170,000 clones, and 80% to 95% of these were observed just once. Of the sample, 2% falls within the top ten clones. The CDR3 holds 13 amino acids from the cysteine to the phenylalanine. The retained sequence is limited to the CDR3, 39 bases, with the frame set at the first base. CDR1 and CDR2 are drawn from the germline V gene: ENHRY, SYGVKD. Trimming accounts for 4 bases at V and 5 bases at J, while the number of junction bases matched to no gene is 5.

A word on this clone: Its antigen target is currently unknown. No much larger clonotype is one base removed from it; base qualities were not supplied.

This sequence uses TRBV10-3 and TRBJ2-7, with 7 bases aligning to TRBD2. The sequence came from a woman in her thirties or forties in good health. The specimen sequenced was blood. CDR3 region: CAISAGRVDEQYF. The DNA sequence is as follows: TGTGCCATCAGTGCGGGGAGGGTGGACGAGCAGTACTTC.